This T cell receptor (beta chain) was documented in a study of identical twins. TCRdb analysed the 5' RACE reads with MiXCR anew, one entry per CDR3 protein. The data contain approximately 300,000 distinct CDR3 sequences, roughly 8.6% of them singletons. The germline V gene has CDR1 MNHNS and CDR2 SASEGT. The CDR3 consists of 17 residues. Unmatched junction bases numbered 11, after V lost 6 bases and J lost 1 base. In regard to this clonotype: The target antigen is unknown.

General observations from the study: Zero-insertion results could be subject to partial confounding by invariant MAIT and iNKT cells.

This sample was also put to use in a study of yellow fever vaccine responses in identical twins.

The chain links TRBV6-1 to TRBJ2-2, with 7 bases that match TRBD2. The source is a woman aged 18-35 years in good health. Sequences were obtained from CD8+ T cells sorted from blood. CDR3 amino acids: CASSPVRASGNTGELFF. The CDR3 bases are TGTGCCAGCAGCCCCGTTCGGGCTAGCGGGAACACCGGGGAGCTGTTTTTT.